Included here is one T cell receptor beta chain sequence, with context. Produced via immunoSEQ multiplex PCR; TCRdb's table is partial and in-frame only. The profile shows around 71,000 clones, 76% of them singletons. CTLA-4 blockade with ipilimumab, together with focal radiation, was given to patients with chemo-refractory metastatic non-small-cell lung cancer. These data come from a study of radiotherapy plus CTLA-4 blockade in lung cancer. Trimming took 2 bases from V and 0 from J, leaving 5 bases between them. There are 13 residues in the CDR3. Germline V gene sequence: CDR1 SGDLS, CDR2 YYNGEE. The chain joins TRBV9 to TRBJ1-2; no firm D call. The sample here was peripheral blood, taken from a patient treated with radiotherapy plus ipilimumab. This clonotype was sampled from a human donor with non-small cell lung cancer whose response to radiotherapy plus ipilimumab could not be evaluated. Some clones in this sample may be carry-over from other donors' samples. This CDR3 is CASSVRANYGYTF. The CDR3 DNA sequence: TGTGCCAGCAGCGTCCGAGCTAACTATGGCTACACCTTC.